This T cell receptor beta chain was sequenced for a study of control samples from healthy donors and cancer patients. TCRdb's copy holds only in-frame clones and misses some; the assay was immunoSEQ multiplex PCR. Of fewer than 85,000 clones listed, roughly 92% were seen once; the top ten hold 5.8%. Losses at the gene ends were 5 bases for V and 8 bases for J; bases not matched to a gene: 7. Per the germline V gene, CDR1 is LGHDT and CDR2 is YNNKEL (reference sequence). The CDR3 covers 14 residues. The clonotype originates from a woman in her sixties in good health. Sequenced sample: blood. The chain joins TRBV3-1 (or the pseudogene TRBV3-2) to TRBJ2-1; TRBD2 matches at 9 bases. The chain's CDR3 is CASSYSGRAYEQFF. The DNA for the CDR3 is TGTGCCAGCAGCTATAGCGGGAGAGCCTATGAGCAGTTCTTC.